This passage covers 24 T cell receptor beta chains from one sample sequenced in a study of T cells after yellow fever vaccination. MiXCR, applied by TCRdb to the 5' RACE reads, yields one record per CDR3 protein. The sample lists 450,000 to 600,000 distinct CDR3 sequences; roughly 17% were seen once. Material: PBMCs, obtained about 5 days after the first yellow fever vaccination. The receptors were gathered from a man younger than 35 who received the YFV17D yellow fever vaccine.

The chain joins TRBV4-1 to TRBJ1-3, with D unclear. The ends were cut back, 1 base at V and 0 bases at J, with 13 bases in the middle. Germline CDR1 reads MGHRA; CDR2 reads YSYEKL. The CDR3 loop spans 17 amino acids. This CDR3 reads CASSQAPVGSSGNTIYF. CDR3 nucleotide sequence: TGCGCCAGCAGCCAAGCTCCTGTTGGGAGCTCTGGAAACACCATATATTTT.

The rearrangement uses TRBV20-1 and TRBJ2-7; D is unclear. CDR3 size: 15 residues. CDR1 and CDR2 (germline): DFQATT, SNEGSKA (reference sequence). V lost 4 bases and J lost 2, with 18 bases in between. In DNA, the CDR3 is TGCAGTGCTATAGCCGGCTCGATGGCCACCTACGAGCAGTACTTC. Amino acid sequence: CSAIAGSMATYEQYF.

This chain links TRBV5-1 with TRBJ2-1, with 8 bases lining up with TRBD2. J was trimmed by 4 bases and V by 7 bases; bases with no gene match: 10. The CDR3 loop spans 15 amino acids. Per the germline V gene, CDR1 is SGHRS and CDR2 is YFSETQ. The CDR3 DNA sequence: TGCGCCAGCCGGGGGGGCCCAGCTGTATACAATGAGCAGTTCTTC. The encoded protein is CASRGGPAVYNEQFF.

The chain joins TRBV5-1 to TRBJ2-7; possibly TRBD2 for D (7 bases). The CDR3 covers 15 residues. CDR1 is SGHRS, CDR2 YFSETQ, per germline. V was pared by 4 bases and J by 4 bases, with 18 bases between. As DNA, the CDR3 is TGCGCCAGCAGCCAAGGACGGGGGGCCGCATACGAGCAGTACTTC. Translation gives CASSQGRGAAYEQYF.

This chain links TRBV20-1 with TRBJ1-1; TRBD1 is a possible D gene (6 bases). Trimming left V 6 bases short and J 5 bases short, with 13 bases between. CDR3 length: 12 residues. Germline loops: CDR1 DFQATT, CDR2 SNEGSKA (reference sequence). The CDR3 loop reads CSALDSGTEAFF. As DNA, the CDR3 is TGCAGTGCCTTGGACAGTGGGACTGAAGCTTTCTTT.

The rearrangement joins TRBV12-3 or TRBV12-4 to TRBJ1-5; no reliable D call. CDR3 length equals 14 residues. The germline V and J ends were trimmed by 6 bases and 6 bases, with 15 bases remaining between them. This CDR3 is CASSVPGVFQPQHF. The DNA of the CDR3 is TGTGCCAGCAGCGTCCCTGGTGTGTTTCAGCCCCAGCATTTT.

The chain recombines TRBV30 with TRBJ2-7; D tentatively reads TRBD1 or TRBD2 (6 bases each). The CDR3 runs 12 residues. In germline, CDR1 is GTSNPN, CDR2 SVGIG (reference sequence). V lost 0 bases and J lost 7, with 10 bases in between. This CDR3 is CAWSVGAGEQYF. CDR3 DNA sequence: TGTGCCTGGAGTGTGGGGGCGGGAGAGCAGTACTTC.

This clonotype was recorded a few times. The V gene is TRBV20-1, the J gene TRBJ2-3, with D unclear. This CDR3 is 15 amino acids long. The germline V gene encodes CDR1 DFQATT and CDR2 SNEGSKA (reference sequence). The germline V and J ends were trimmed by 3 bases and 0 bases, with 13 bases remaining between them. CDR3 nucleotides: TGCAGTGCTAGGGCCCGGACCTCTAGCACAGATACGCAGTATTTT. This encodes CSARARTSSTDTQYF.

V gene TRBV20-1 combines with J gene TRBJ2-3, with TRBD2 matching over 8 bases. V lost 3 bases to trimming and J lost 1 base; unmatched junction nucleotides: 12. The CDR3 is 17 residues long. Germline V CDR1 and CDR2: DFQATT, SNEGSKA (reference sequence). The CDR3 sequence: CSARADLAGYRTDTQYF. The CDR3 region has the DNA TGCAGTGCTAGGGCCGACTTAGCGGGGTATCGCACAGATACGCAGTATTTT.

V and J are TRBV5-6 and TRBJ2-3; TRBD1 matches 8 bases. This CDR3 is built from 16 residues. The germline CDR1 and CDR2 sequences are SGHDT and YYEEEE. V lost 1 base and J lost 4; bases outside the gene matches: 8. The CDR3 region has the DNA TGTGCCAGCAGCTTGTCCTTCGGGGGACAGGCAGATACGCAGTATTTT. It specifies CASSLSFGGQADTQYF. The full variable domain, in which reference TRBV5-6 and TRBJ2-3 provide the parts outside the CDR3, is DAGVTQSPTHLIKTRGQQVTLRCSPKSGHDTVSWYQQALGQGPQFIFQYYEEEERQRGNFPDRFSGHQFPNYSSELNVNALLLGDSALYLCASSLSFGGQADTQYFGPGTRLTVL.

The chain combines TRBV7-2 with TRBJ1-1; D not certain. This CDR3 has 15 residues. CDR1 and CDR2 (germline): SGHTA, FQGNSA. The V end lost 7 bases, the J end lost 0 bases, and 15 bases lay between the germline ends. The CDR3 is CASTSNWVMNTEAFF. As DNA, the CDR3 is TGTGCCAGCACCTCGAACTGGGTGATGAACACTGAAGCTTTCTTT.

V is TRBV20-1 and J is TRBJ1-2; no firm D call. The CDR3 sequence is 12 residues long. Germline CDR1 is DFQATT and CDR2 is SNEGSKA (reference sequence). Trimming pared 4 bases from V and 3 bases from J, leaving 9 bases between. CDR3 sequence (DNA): TGCAGTGCTACCGGAGACGACTATGGCTACACCTTC. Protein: CSATGDDYGYTF.

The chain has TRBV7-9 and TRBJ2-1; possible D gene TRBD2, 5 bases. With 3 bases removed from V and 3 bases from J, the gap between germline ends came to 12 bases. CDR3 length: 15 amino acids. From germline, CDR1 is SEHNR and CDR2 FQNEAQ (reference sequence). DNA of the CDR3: TGTGCCAGCAGCTTCCTAGCCCCCAACTACAATGAGCAGTTCTTC. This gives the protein CASSFLAPNYNEQFF.

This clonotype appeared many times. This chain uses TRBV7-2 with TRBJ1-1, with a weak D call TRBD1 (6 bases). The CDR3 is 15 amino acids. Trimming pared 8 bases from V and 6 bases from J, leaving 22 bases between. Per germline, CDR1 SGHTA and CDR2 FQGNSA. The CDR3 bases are TGTGCCAGCCTACCTCGGCAGGGGAGAATAGCTGAAGCTTTCTTT. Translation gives CASLPRQGRIAEAFF.

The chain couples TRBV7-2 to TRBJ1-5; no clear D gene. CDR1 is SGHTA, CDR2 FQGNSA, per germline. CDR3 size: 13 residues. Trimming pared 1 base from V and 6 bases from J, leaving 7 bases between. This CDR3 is CASSLDQIQPQHF. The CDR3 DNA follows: TGTGCCAGCAGCTTAGACCAGATTCAGCCCCAGCATTTT.

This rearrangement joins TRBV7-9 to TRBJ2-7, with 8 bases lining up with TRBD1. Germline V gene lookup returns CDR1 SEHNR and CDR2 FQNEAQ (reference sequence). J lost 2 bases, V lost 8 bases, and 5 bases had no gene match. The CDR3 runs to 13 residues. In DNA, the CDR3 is TGTGCCAGCGGGACAGGCCTAACCTACGAGCAGTACGTC. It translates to CASGTGLTYEQYV.

The CDR3 is CASRSTGGSYNSPLHF. DNA for the CDR3: TGTGCCAGCAGATCGACAGGGGGCTCCTATAATTCACCCCTCCACTTT. The chain has TRBV7-9 and TRBJ1-6; TRBD1 aligns across 9 bases. From germline, CDR1 is SEHNR and CDR2 FQNEAQ (reference sequence). The CDR3 is made up of 16 amino acids. Trimming took 6 bases from V and 0 from J; bases not matched to a gene: 3.

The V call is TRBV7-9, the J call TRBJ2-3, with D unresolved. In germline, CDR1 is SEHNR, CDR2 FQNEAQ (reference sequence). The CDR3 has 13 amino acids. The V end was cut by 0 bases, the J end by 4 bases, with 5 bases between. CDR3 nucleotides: TGTGCCAGCAGCTTAGCTTCGTCAGATACGCAGTATTTT. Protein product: CASSLASSDTQYF.

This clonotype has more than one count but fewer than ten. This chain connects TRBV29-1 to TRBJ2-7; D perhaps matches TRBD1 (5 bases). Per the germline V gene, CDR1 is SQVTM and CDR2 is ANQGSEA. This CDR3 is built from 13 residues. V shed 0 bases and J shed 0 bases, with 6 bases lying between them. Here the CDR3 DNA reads TGCAGCGTTGAAGAAGACAGCTCCTACGAGCAGTACTTC. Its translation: CSVEEDSSYEQYF.

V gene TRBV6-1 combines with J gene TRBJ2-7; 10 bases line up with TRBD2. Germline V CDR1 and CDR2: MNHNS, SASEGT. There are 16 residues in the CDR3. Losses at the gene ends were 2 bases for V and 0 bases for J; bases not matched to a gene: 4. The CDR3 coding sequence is TGTGCCAGCAGTGAATCTCTAGCGGGGGTCTCCTACGAGCAGTACTTC. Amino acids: CASSESLAGVSYEQYF.

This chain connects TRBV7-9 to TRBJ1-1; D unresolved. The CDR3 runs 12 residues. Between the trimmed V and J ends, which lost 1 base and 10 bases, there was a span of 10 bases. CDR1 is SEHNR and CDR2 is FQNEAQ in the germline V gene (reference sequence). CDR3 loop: CASSLGGLGAFF. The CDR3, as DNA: TGTGCCAGCAGCTTAGGTGGTCTTGGAGCTTTCTTT.

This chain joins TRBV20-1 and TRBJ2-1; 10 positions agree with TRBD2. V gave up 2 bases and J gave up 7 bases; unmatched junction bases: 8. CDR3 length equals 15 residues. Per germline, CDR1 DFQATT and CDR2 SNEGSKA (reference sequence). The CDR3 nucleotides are TGCAGTGCTAGAAGTTCTAGCGGGGGCGGGAATGAGCAGTTCTTC. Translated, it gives CSARSSSGGGNEQFF.

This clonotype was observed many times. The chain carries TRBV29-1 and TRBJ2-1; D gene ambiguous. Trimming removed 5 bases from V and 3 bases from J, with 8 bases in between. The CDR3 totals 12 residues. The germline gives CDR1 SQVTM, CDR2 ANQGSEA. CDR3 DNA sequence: TGCAGCGTTTTACAGCACTACAATGAGCAGTTCTTC. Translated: CSVLQHYNEQFF.

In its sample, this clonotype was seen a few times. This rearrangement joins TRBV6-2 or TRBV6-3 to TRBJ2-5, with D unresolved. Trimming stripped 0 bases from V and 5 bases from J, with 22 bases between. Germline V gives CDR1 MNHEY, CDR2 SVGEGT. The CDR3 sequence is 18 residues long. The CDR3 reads CASSYSRPASIAGETQYF. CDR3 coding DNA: TGTGCCAGCAGTTACTCCCGTCCAGCGTCTATTGCCGGGGAGACCCAGTACTTC.